This record looks at one T cell receptor (beta chain) sequence and its context. Its antigen is unknown. Qualities for individual bases were not recorded, and no much larger clone is one base off. The library was built by means of the immunoSEQ multiplex PCR assay. As for how the authors treated the data: A statistical classification framework was built for diagnosing cytomegalovirus status from the catalog of TCR beta chain sequences. TCRdb provides this immuneACCESS table in a form limited to in-frame rearrangements. Some clones are lacking; in checked studies, under half of them reflect an unresolved V gene, and why the rest are absent is not known. Clonal size and the V and J genes are those of that table, whereas D and trimming came from the DNA. For this sample the table gives some 130,000 clones, of which 88% were detected only once. The top ten constitute 1.4% of the sample. Separate from the approximately 670-subject first cohort, the validation cohort of 95 to 150 subjects was the group to which the donors belonged.

From its cysteine to its phenylalanine, the CDR3 spans 14 amino acids. Only CDR3 DNA is held: 42 bases, read in frame from base 1. V and J are trimmed by 5 bases and 3 bases, and the gene matches miss 5 bases of the junction. The germline V gene (reference sequence) supplies CDR1 WNHNN and CDR2 SYGVQD. The sample belongs to a study of cytomegalovirus exposure and HLA in healthy donors (dated by TCRdb to about 2017). A note on the overall study: The 700 or so repertoires of the first cohort and the roughly 120 validation repertoires were produced on the same platform, according to a later analysis. The study aimed to test whether cataloging public T cell receptors could reveal signatures of past pathogen exposure. A separate validation cohort of some 130 different subjects was used in addition to the roughly 640-subject first cohort. The study combined high-throughput TCR immunosequencing, statistical association of individual TCRs with disease status, and machine learning to predict cytomegalovirus infection status. Study-level results and caveats: It was suggested by the authors that the approach could potentially be generalized to other disease states and immunological phenotypes. A total of 164 TCR beta chains were listed by the study as associated with cytomegalovirus. In both the original and validation cohorts, the classifier was reported to diagnose cytomegalovirus status with high specificity and sensitivity. In a later analysis, TCRs clustered in the first cohort were found to also tend to co-occur in the 110 or so validation repertoires, with 85% to 95% of cluster scores above 0. Three of the identified cytomegalovirus-associated TCR beta chains were confirmed in vitro to be specific for cytomegalovirus antigens. The validation cohort had no HLA typing available for a later analysis, so co-occurrence within that cohort was assessed over all 130 or so repertoires. Across donors, most TCR sequences were observed very rarely, whereas some public TCRs were present in many individuals.

The origin of this receptor is a man under 40 in good health and CMV-seronegative. The V gene is TRBV10-1 and the J gene is TRBJ2-7; TRBD1 aligns with 9 central bases. Sequencing input: PBMCs. CDR3 region: CASSRPGQGYEQYF. The DNA is TGCGCCAGCAGTCGTCCGGGACAGGGCTACGAGCAGTACTTC.